A selection of T cell receptor beta chains follows, all from one sample in a study of shared clonotypes between healthy human individuals. The data were produced by immunoSEQ multiplex PCR, yet TCRdb's version contains in-frame clones alone and is incomplete. The data contain 950,000 to 1,100,000 clones, around 76% of them singletons. Material: memory CD4+ T cells sorted from blood. Receptor source: a man aged 18 to 30 in good health. CDR3s include the opening cysteine and the closing phenylalanine or tryptophan. The D gene is left open where the match is weak. The size of a clone is reported for some rows only, either as once, few or many, or as a class for expanded clones.

d_gene	v_gene	j_gene	abundance	CDR3aa	CDR3nt
TRBD2	TRBV5-6	TRBJ2-3	few	CASSLTSGRALDTQYF	TGTGCCAGCAGCTTGACCAGCGGGAGGGCCTTAGATACGCAGTATTTT
-	TRBV28	TRBJ1-2	-	CVVPTNYGYTF	TGTGTGGTTCCAACTAACTATGGCTACACCTTC
-	TRBV9	TRBJ2-3	once	CASSVTGTHLDTQYF	TGTGCCAGCAGCGTCACCGGGACCCACCTAGATACGCAGTATTTT
TRBD1	TRBV25-1	TRBJ1-5	-	CASSEQGGPQHF	TGTGCCAGCAGTGAACAGGGGGGGCCCCAGCATTTT
-	TRBV6-5	TRBJ1-3	few	CASSSWGPDTIYF	TGTGCCAGCAGTTCATGGGGCCCGGACACCATATATTTT
-	TRBV5-6	TRBJ2-1	-	CASSLGASSYNEQFF	TGTGCCAGCAGCTTGGGTGCAAGCTCCTACAATGAGCAGTTCTTC
-	TRBV9	TRBJ1-2	-	CASSVRQDGFSGYTF	TGTGCCAGCAGCGTGAGACAGGATGGGTTTTCTGGCTACACCTTC
-	TRBV5-1	TRBJ2-1	-	CASSLDSAADEQFF	TGCGCCAGCAGCCTGGACTCCGCGGCCGATGAGCAGTTCTTC
-	TRBV30	TRBJ2-3	-	CAWGRGLFTDTQYF	TGTGCCTGGGGACGAGGACTCTTCACAGATACGCAGTATTTT
-	TRBV30	TRBJ1-3	-	CAWSQGWTGNTIYF	TGTGCCTGGAGTCAGGGGTGGACTGGAAACACCATATATTTT
-	TRBV18	TRBJ1-2	-	CASSPPGNRDHGYTF	TGTGCCAGCTCACCACCGGGTAACAGGGACCATGGCTACACCTTC
TRBD1	TRBV5-8	TRBJ2-7	-	CASSFRDRGAYEQYF	TGTGCCAGCAGCTTCCGGGACAGAGGTGCCTACGAGCAGTACTTC
-	TRBV5-4	TRBJ2-7	once	CASSLDGVYEQYF	TGTGCCAGCAGCTTGGACGGAGTCTACGAGCAGTACTTC
-	TRBV5-6	TRBJ1-2	-	CASSAGTALRIMAGYTF	TGTGCCAGCAGCGCCGGGACCGCGCTGAGGATCATGGCGGGCTACACCTTC
TRBD1	TRBV7-9	TRBJ2-2	-	CASTGTGKTGELFF	TGTGCCAGCACCGGGACAGGGAAAACCGGGGAGCTGTTTTTT
TRBD2	TRBV19	TRBJ2-2	-	CASSIGLAGGELFF	TGTGCCAGTAGTATTGGACTAGCCGGGGGGGAGCTGTTTTTT
TRBD2	TRBV30	TRBJ2-1	-	CAQRETGNEQFF	TGTGCCCAGCGGGAGACGGGCAATGAGCAGTTCTTC
-	TRBV6-6	TRBJ2-1	-	CASRVTTPEQFF	TGTGCCAGCAGGGTAACCACCCCGGAGCAGTTCTTC
-	TRBV13	TRBJ2-7	-	CASSPPRRNYEQYF	TGTGCCAGCAGCCCCCCCCGGAGGAATTACGAGCAGTACTTC
-	TRBV5-1	TRBJ1-3	-	CASSLSGSGNTIYF	TGCGCCAGCAGCTTGTCAGGGTCTGGAAACACCATATATTTT
-	TRBV7-2	TRBJ1-6	once	CASSAHSGLSNSPLHF	TGTGCCAGCAGCGCTCATTCAGGGTTATCTAATTCACCCCTCCACTTT
-	TRBV5-1	TRBJ2-2	few	CASSYLQLTGELFF	TGCGCCAGCAGCTACCTACAGCTCACCGGGGAGCTGTTTTTT
TRBD1	TRBV5-1	TRBJ2-5	-	CASSTAGGQETQYF	TGCGCCAGCAGCACCGCAGGGGGCCAAGAGACCCAGTACTTC
-	TRBV6-6	TRBJ2-7	-	CASEGPLSPEQYF	TGTGCCAGCGAGGGCCCCCTTAGTCCCGAGCAGTACTTC
-	TRBV29-1	TRBJ2-3	-	CSVDNSGSTDTQYF	TGCAGCGTTGATAATAGCGGAAGCACAGATACGCAGTATTTT
-	TRBV5-1	TRBJ2-3	-	CASSPSGETKNTQYF	TGCGCCAGCAGCCCCTCCGGGGAGACAAAGAATACGCAGTATTTT
-	TRBV30	TRBJ2-7	-	CAWTRGLTYEQYF	TGTGCCTGGACTCGGGGTTTAACCTACGAGCAGTACTTC
-	TRBV4-3	TRBJ1-2	few	CASSQDTISGYTF	TGCGCCAGCAGCCAAGATACGATTAGTGGCTACACCTTC
-	TRBV2	TRBJ1-6	-	CASSEIQGGNSPLHF	TGTGCCAGCAGTGAAATTCAAGGGGGTAATTCACCCCTCCACTTT
-	TRBV19	TRBJ1-2	-	CASSIGGLYGYTF	TGTGCCAGTAGTATTGGAGGGCTCTATGGCTACACCTTC
-	TRBV6-1	TRBJ1-5	-	CASSDWAGDFGQPQHF	TGTGCCAGCAGTGATTGGGCGGGGGATTTTGGACAGCCCCAGCATTTT
-	TRBV18	TRBJ2-2	-	CASSLDSANTGELFF	TGTGCCAGCTCACTCGACAGCGCGAACACCGGGGAGCTGTTTTTT
-	TRBV10-3	TRBJ1-5	-	CAISAGQESNQPQHF	TGTGCCATCAGTGCTGGTCAGGAGAGCAATCAGCCCCAGCATTTT
-	TRBV5-1	TRBJ1-1	-	CASSLDGYNTEAFF	TGCGCCAGCAGCTTGGATGGTTACAACACTGAAGCTTTCTTT
-	TRBV9	TRBJ2-5	-	CASSVEGYPQETQYF	TGTGCCAGCAGCGTAGAAGGCTACCCCCAAGAGACCCAGTACTTC
-	TRBV6-1	TRBJ1-2	-	CASSSDTYGYTF	TGTGCCAGCAGCTCGGACACCTATGGCTACACCTTC
-	TRBV28	TRBJ1-2	-	CASRPTGVGGGYTF	TGTGCCAGCAGGCCGACCGGGGTAGGGGGAGGCTACACCTTC
TRBD1	TRBV25-1	TRBJ2-7	-	CASSGSGQGKKEQYF	TGTGCCAGCAGTGGGTCGGGACAGGGAAAGAAAGAGCAGTACTTC
TRBD1	TRBV7-6	TRBJ2-1	-	CASSLIFRDSYNEQFF	TGTGCCAGCAGCTTAATTTTCCGGGACAGCTACAATGAGCAGTTCTTC
-	TRBV27	TRBJ1-5	-	CASSSTWPQPQHF	TGTGCCAGCAGTTCCACCTGGCCTCAGCCCCAGCATTTT
-	TRBV5-1	TRBJ1-5	-	CASSFTGGDQPQHF	TGCGCCAGCAGCTTTACGGGGGGCGATCAGCCCCAGCATTTT
-	TRBV18	TRBJ2-7	-	CASSPPSRQDEQYF	TGTGCCAGCTCACCACCGAGTAGACAGGACGAGCAGTACTTC
TRBD2	TRBV6-1	TRBJ2-1	-	CASSGGLAGGQNEQFF	TGTGCCAGCAGTGGGGGCCTAGCGGGAGGGCAAAATGAGCAGTTCTTC
-	TRBV18	TRBJ2-5	-	CASSPFRETQYF	TGTGCCAGCTCACCCTTTAGGGAGACCCAGTACTTC
-	TRBV4-1	TRBJ2-1	-	CASSQDFGISYNEQFF	TGCGCCAGCAGCCAAGACTTCGGGATATCCTACAATGAGCAGTTCTTC
-	TRBV18	TRBJ1-6	-	CASSLTEGMGSPLHF	TGTGCCAGCTCACTAACGGAGGGTATGGGTTCACCCCTCCACTTT
TRBD2	TRBV30	TRBJ2-7	-	CAWSTSGGTYEQYF	TGTGCCTGGAGCACAAGCGGGGGTACATACGAGCAGTACTTC
-	TRBV6-1	TRBJ1-2	-	CASSEVIPPGSGYTF	TGTGCCAGCAGTGAAGTAATTCCCCCAGGGTCCGGCTACACCTTC
-	TRBV6-1	TRBJ1-5	-	CASIGMGSNQPQHF	TGTGCCAGCATCGGAATGGGAAGCAATCAGCCCCAGCATTTT
-	TRBV5-1	TRBJ2-3	-	CASSLAQILGDTQYF	TGCGCCAGCAGCTTGGCCCAGATCCTCGGGGATACGCAGTATTTT
TRBD2	TRBV7-9	TRBJ2-5	-	CASSPPRRGEETQYF	TGTGCCAGCAGCCCCCCCCGCCGGGGGGAAGAGACCCAGTACTTC
-	TRBV5-1	TRBJ2-3	-	CASSSGLSTDTQYF	TGCGCCAGCAGCAGCGGACTCAGCACAGATACGCAGTATTTT
-	TRBV6-1	TRBJ1-2	-	CASSEGRDYGYTF	TGTGCCAGCAGTGAGGGGAGAGACTATGGCTACACCTTC